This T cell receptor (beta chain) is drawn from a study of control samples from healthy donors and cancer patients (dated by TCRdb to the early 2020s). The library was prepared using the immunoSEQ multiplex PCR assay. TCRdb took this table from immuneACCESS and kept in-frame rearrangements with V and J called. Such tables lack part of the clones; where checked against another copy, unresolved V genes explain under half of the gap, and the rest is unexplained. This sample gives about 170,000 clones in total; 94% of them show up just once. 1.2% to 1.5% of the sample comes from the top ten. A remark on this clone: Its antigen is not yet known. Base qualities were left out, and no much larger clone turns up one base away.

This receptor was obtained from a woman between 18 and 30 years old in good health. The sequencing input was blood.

The CDR3 protein: CASSELTYEQYF. The nucleotide sequence reads as follows: TGTGCCAGCAGTGAGTTAACCTACGAGCAGTACTTC. The rearranged segments are TRBV2 and TRBJ2-7; the D gene is unclear. The CDR3 covers 12 residues, taking in both the cysteine and the phenylalanine. Solely the CDR3 DNA is kept, with 36 bases framed from the first base. Trimming takes 3 bases from V and 2 bases from J, and the germline ends sit 5 bases apart. Sequences SNHLY (CDR1) and FYNNEI (CDR2) are obtained from the germline V gene.